This T cell receptor beta chain comes out of a study of T-cell memory formation after mild COVID-19. Overall study results and limits: Contracting CD4+ clones lay largely in CM and EM, with CD8+ ones residing in EMRA.

The CDR3 loop spans 18 amino acids. CDR1 is LGHNA and CDR2 is YNFKEQ in the germline V gene. With 0 bases removed from V and 0 bases from J, the gap between germline ends came to 12 bases. Sample barcodes and UMIs were carried by the TCR alpha and TCR beta cDNA libraries that 5'RACE generated with constant-segment primers. TCRdb re-derived calls from the 5' RACE reads in MiXCR, one entry per CDR3 protein. The sample holds 260,000 or so distinct CDR3 sequences, over 15% seen once. This clonotype was picked up many times. The antigen remains undetermined. This chain uses TRBV4-2 with TRBJ2-6; D gene unclear. This sequence was found in a man aged 18 to 29 who had mild COVID-19 (a few samples of this study predate the infection). Cell type and time point are not known. Sequenced input: PBMCs or a T cell subset sorted from them (not recorded which). The CDR3 loop is CASSQDGVSSSGANVLTF. CDR3 DNA: TGTGCCAGCAGCCAAGATGGGGTGTCCAGCTCTGGGGCCAACGTCCTGACTTTC.